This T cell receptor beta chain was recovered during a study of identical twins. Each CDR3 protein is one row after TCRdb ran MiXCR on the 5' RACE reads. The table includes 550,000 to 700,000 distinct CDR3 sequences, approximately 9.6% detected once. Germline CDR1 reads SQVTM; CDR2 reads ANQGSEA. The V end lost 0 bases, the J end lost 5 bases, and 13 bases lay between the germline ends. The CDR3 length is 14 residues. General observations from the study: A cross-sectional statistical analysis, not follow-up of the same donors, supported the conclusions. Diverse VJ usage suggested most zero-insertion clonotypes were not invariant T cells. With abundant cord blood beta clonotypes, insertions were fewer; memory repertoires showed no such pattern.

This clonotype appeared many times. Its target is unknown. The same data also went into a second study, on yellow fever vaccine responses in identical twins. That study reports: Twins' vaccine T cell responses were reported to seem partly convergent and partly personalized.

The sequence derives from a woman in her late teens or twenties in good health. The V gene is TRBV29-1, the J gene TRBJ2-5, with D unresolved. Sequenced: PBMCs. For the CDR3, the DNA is TGCAGCGTTGAAGATCTAACCGAAGCGGAGACCCAGTACTTC. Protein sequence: CSVEDLTEAETQYF.